This T cell receptor (beta chain) derives from a study of Ad26.COV2.S vaccination and SARS-CoV-2 variants (dated by TCRdb to 2020 to 2022). For the study in its entirety: Donors in the vaccine arm were drawn from COV1001, a phase I-IIa trial of Ad26.COV2.S in healthy adults that was multicentre, randomized, double-blind and placebo-controlled. Ad26.COV2.S was given intramuscularly at 5x10^10 or 1x10^11 viral particles, as a single shot or as two shots 56 days apart. TCRbeta repertoire sequencing was used to assess the specificity and breadth of SARS-CoV-2-reactive T cell receptors after Ad26.COV2.S vaccination. A total of roughly 30 samples were included in the TCR-sequenced set, comprising around 19 Ad26.COV2.S vaccine recipients, 5 placebo recipients and 8 SARS-CoV-2 convalescent individuals. Trial participants were randomized into five groups of five, in which low-dose or high-dose Ad26.COV2.S was given once or twice, or placebo was given on both occasions. Investigators remained blinded to trial group allocation during experiments and outcome assessment. What the authors observed across the whole study: According to the authors, total T cell responses may have been underestimated by the TCR breadth and depth analyses. The study was not powered to compare responses between vaccine doses or regimens. Spike-specific TCR breadth was higher in Ad26.COV2.S recipients than in placebo recipients (P = 0.0014). After vaccination, substantial breadth of spike-specific CD8+ and CD4+ T cell responses was reported. Non-spike TCR breadth was comparable between vaccine and placebo recipients, consistent with the vaccine containing only spike.

TCRbeta CDR3 regions were sequenced with the immunoSEQ Assay. After extraction, genomic DNA underwent amplification by bias-controlled multiplex PCR, followed by high-throughput sequencing. In the authors' own workflow: To quantify the absolute abundance of every unique TCRbeta CDR3 region, sequences were collapsed and filtered. T cell fraction was estimated by normalizing TCRbeta template counts to usable DNA, which was measured by amplifying reference genes present in all nucleated cells. Repertoire TCRs were annotated as SARS-CoV-2-specific when V gene, CDR3 amino acid sequence and J gene were exactly matched to a known reactive TCR set. The reference SARS-CoV-2 TCR set was obtained from MIRA and was filtered for enrichment in COVID-19-positive ImmuneCODE repertoires, whereby public or cross-reactive TCRs were removed. Using the MIRA antigens, annotated TCRs were further analysed by specific ORF or by position within an ORF. Breadth was defined as the number of annotated unique rearrangements divided by the total number of unique productive rearrangements, and depth was defined as the summed frequency of the annotated unique rearrangements. Two-sided Wilcoxon rank-sum tests were applied when comparing TCR breadth between groups. TCRdb mirrors the immuneACCESS table, restricted to in-frame sequences. Some clones are absent from its copies; in checked studies, under half trace to an unresolved V gene, and the reason for the others is unknown. The V and J calls and the clone size are those of that table, but D and trimming were determined from the DNA. The sample data list approximately 360,000 clones, and 83% of these were observed just once. In total, the top ten clones hold more than 7% of the sample.

The CDR3 has 16 amino acids, counting the end cysteine and phenylalanine. The read is trimmed to its CDR3 DNA, 48 bases read in frame from base 1. CDR1 and CDR2 were assigned from the germline V gene as LGHNA and YSLEER. V has 1 base trimmed and J has 1 base trimmed; junction bases matching no gene number 2. In the paper's terms, the treatment or condition label means: some 20 received Ad26.COV2.S at low or high dose, single or two shots; about 5 received placebo; per-sample allocation not given. For vaccine and placebo recipients, repertoires were sequenced using samples collected on day 63 after the first injection. In Cohort 1b, fewer than 30 adults aged 18-55 years were enrolled at a single site in Boston, USA, between 29 July and 7 August 2020. Ad26.COV2.S was a replication-incompetent adenovirus type 26 vector expressing a prefusion-stabilized SARS-CoV-2 spike protein from the original Wuhan strain.

In regard to this clone: The clone's antigen remains unknown. Within one base of it there is no much larger clone, and no base qualities were kept.

The clonotype originates from a person between 18 and 60 years old who received the Ad26.COV2.S COVID-19 vaccine or a placebo. The rearrangement joined TRBV4-3 to TRBJ1-5; 9 bases in the junction line up with TRBD1. The sequencing here drew on peripheral blood, taken in a trial of Ad26.COV2.S vaccine versus placebo. CDR3 loop: CASSQGGQGSNQPQHF. The DNA sequence is given as TGCGCCAGCAGCCAAGGGGGACAGGGAAGCAATCAGCCCCAGCATTTT.